This T cell receptor (beta chain) originates from a study of PD-1 blockade in classical Hodgkin lymphoma. Noted time point: cycle 4 day 1 (C4D1), after 5 to 7 weeks of nivolumab. After autologous stem cell transplantation all patients relapsed, and prior brentuximab vedotin exposure differed between cohorts. The method was immunoSEQ multiplex PCR; TCRdb's version includes in-frame clones alone and lacks a portion of them. The repertoire holds roughly 41,000 clones, with 55% to 70% as singletons. A remark on this clone: The target antigen is unknown.

Overall study results and limits: Exclusion covered patients beginning nivolumab under 1 year post-ASCT. Compared with baseline, CD4+ but not CD8+ TCR diversity had risen significantly by C4D1.

The starting material was peripheral blood mononuclear cells (PBMCs), obtained before the fourth cycle of nivolumab. The sequence was obtained from a human donor with classical Hodgkin lymphoma.

The CDR3 protein is CASRPALVSGELFF. The CDR3 nucleotides read TGTGCCAGCAGACCCGCACTAGTTTCGGGGGAGCTGTTTTTT. The J gene is TRBJ2-2, the V gene TRBV6-5, with TRBD2 as a possible D gene (5 bases). Looked up from germline, CDR1 is MNHEY and CDR2 is SVGAGI. The CDR3 is 14 residues long. V was clipped by 6 bases and J by 8 bases, with 16 bases between them.